The 9 T cell receptor beta chains below all came from one sample that was sequenced in a study of T cell repertoires in cytomegalovirus infection. Using its own MiXCR run on the reads, TCRdb lists one record per CDR3 protein. Of more than 650,000 distinct CDR3 sequences in the sample, about a third were seen once. Input material: PBMCs. Receptors originate from a human donor in good health (CMV status not recorded). Some clones in this sample may be carry-over from other donors' samples.

The chain couples TRBV11-2 to TRBJ2-2; D call uncertain. V shed 7 bases and J shed 1 base, with 7 bases lying between them. The CDR3 covers 13 residues. Germline V lookup: CDR1 SGHAT, CDR2 FQNNGV. The CDR3 sequence: CASMSENTGELFF. The CDR3 nucleotides are TGTGCCAGCATGAGCGAGAACACCGGGGAGCTGTTTTTT.

The chain uses TRBV27 and TRBJ1-6; tentative D call: TRBD1 (5 bases). The germline CDR1 and CDR2 sequences are MNHEY and SMNVEV (reference sequence). Between the trimmed V and J ends, which lost 5 bases and 7 bases, there was a span of 9 bases. CDR3 length equals 13 residues. The CDR3 sequence: CASSQGRNSPLHF. CDR3 nucleotide sequence: TGTGCCAGCAGTCAGGGCCGGAATTCACCCCTCCACTTT.

This chain joins TRBV28 and TRBJ1-1; D is undetermined. The CDR3 contains 14 residues. Trimming removed 4 bases from V and 3 bases from J, with 12 bases in between. The germline V gene encodes CDR1 MDHEN and CDR2 SYDVKM. CDR3 loop: CASSSDGVDTEAFF. The CDR3 region has the DNA TGTGCCAGCAGTTCGGACGGGGTTGACACTGAAGCTTTCTTT.

This clonotype was picked up many times. The chain recombines TRBV7-6 with TRBJ1-4, with D unresolved. Germline V CDR1 and CDR2: SGHVS, FNYEAQ. The CDR3 spans 15 residues. Trimming took off 6 bases at V and 0 bases at J, with 11 bases between the two ends. The CDR3 DNA reads as TGTGCCAGCAGAGCGCGAGATGCAACTAATGAAAAACTGTTTTTT. Residues: CASRARDATNEKLFF.

This clonotype came up a few times. The J gene is TRBJ2-1, the V gene TRBV27, with no clear D. Trimming cost V 2 bases and J 9 bases, with 8 bases left between them. The V gene's germline CDR1 is MNHEY and CDR2 SMNVEV (reference sequence). The CDR3 is made up of 12 amino acids. The CDR3 here is CASSLVGFEQFF. The CDR3, as DNA: TGTGCCAGCAGTTTAGTAGGGTTTGAGCAGTTCTTC.

The rearrangement uses TRBV28 and TRBJ2-2; D call uncertain. Germline CDR1 is MDHEN and CDR2 is SYDVKM. V shed 6 bases and J shed 6 bases, with 11 bases lying between them. The CDR3 extends over 13 amino acids. CDR3: CASRPEPAGELFF. In DNA, the CDR3 is TGTGCCAGCAGACCTGAGCCCGCCGGGGAGCTGTTTTTT.

A few counts support this clonotype. This chain uses TRBV7-2 with TRBJ2-2; 9 bases are shared with TRBD2. This CDR3 spans 16 amino acids. Unmatched junction bases numbered 4, after V lost 1 base and J lost 4 bases. CDR1 is SGHTA, CDR2 FQGNSA, per germline. The CDR3, as DNA: TGTGCCAGCAGCTTAGGCCTAGCGGGAAGCACCGGGGAGCTGTTTTTT. This translates into CASSLGLAGSTGELFF.

The chain is built from TRBV7-6 and TRBJ2-1; 7 bases match TRBD2. CDR1 and CDR2 (germline): SGHVS, FNYEAQ. V shed 5 bases and J 1 base; nucleotides not matched to a gene: 8. The CDR3 runs 16 residues. The CDR3 bases are TGTGCCAGCAGCCCCCTGGGCGGGAGATCCTACAATGAGCAGTTCTTC. It is translated as CASSPLGGRSYNEQFF.

V and J are TRBV27 and TRBJ2-1; 8 nucleotides match TRBD2. Germline lookup yields CDR1 MNHEY and CDR2 SMNVEV (reference sequence). V was clipped by 3 bases and J by 2 bases; unmatched bases: 9. CDR3 length equals 17 residues. CDR3 protein: CASSFLPLAAAYNEQFF. The CDR3 coding sequence is TGTGCCAGCAGTTTCCTCCCACTAGCGGCCGCCTACAATGAGCAGTTCTTC.